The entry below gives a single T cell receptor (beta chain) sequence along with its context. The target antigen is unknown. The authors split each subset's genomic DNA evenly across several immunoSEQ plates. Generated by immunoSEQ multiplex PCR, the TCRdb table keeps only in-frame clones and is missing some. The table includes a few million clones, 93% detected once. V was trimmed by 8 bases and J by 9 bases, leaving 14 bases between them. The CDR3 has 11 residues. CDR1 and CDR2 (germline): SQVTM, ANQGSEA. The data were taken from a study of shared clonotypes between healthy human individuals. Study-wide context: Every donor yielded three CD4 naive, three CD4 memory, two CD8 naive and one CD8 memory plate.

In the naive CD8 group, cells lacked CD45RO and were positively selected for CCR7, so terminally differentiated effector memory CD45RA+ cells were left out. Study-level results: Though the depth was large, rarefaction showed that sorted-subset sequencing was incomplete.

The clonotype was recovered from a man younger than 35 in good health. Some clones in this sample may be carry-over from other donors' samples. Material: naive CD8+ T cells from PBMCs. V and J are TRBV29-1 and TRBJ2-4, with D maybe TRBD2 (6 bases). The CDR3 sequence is CSQIMGGIQYF. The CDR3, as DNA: TGCAGCCAAATTATGGGAGGCATTCAGTACTTC.